This T cell receptor beta chain was sequenced in a study of T cell repertoires in cytomegalovirus infection. As for the study in general: In public TCR beta signatures, there were indications of both CMV infection and matching HLA type. General observations from the study: Totalled public TCR beta family frequency picked out people who carried CMV plus the relevant HLA. Predominance within the ex vivo response was attributable to HLA-C-restricted CMV-specific TCR beta clonotypes.

This clonotype was recorded at least ten times. Its antigen is not known. TCRdb used MiXCR to reprocess the reads, holding one entry per CDR3 protein. The table records over 200,000 distinct CDR3 sequences, about 13% of them present only once. The germline gives CDR1 SGHVS, CDR2 FNYEAQ. V lost 6 bases and J lost 0, with 20 bases in between. The CDR3 is 17 amino acids. This TCR derives from a human donor in good health (CMV status not recorded). Some clones in this sample may be carry-over from other donors' samples. The sample taken for sequencing was PBMCs. This rearrangement joins TRBV7-6 to TRBJ1-1; D unclear. CDR3 residues: CASSPRPGPWMNTEAFF. As DNA, the CDR3 is TGTGCCAGCAGTCCTAGGCCCGGACCCTGGATGAACACTGAAGCTTTCTTT.